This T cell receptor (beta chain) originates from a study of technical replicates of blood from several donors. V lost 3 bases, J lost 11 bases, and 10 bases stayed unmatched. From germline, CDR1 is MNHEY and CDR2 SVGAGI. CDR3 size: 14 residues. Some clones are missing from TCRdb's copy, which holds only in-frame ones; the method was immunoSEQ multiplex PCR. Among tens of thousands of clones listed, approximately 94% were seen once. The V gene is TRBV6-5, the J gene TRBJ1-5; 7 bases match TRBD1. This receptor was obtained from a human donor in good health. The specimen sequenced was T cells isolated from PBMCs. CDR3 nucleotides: TGTGCCAGCAGTTATTCGGAGGGGGCCAGGGCCCAGCATTTT. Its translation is CASSYSEGARAQHF.